This TCR beta chain was retrieved from a study of blood T cell repertoires in COVID-19. Turning to the study itself: Specimens from acute and convalescent COVID-19 originated in the United States, Italy and Spain. From T cells, B-cell-depleted T cells, or PBMCs came the material, which was cDNA or gDNA.

Produced via immunoSEQ multiplex PCR; TCRdb's table is partial and in-frame only. The sample includes about 240,000 clones, roughly 86% seen only once; the top ten take roughly 3.1%. Unmatched junction bases numbered 2, after V lost 3 bases and J lost 7 bases. CDR3 length: 12 amino acids. Germline V gene lookup returns CDR1 MNHEY and CDR2 SMNVEV (reference sequence). All enrollees were roughly 18 to 89 years old and from fewer than 30 US areas. Each participant's cohort was designated according to participant-reported clinical history. The TCR originated in a woman in her thirties or forties with acute COVID-19. The chain combines TRBV27 with TRBJ2-7, with 8 bases matching TRBD2. The specimen was PBMCs or T cells enriched from blood (not recorded which). CDR3 amino acids: CASSFRGGEQYF. CDR3 DNA sequence: TGTGCCAGCAGTTTCCGGGGGGGTGAGCAGTACTTC.